What follows are 16 T cell receptor beta chains derived from one specimen sequenced in a study of a mutant IDH1 vaccine in newly diagnosed glioma. Here immunoSEQ multiplex PCR was the method, and the copy in TCRdb shows in-frame clones only, minus some. The data hold roughly 68,000 clones, with 74% observed a single time. Time point meaning: week 35, safety follow-up. Vaccination comprised doses that each held 300 ug of mutant IDH1 20-mer peptide, plus topical imiquimod. These TCRs are of unknown antigen specificity. Specimen: PBMCs, collected from a glioma patient whose treatment included an IDH1 peptide vaccine. These receptors were collected from a man aged 50-60 years with glioma.

The CDR3 nucleotides are TGTGCCAGCAGTGACGGCTCTGGGGCCAACGTCCTGACTTTC. Protein product: CASSDGSGANVLTF. The J gene is TRBJ2-6, the V gene TRBV2; D uncertain. Trimming removed 3 bases at V and 0 bases at J, with 3 bases between. Looked up from germline, CDR1 is SNHLY and CDR2 is FYNNEI. This CDR3 has 14 amino acids.

This chain joins TRBV18 and TRBJ2-3, with TRBD2 matching 8 bases. The CDR3 is 16 amino acids. Germline CDR1 and CDR2: KGHSH and LQKENI. Trimming cost V 0 bases and J 2 bases; bases outside gene matches: 4. The CDR3 loop reads CASSPPSLAATDTQYF. The DNA for the CDR3 is TGTGCCAGCTCACCACCGTCACTAGCGGCCACAGATACGCAGTATTTT.

The gene calls are TRBV9 and TRBJ2-7; 10 bases match TRBD1. With 4 bases clipped from V and 2 bases from J, the junction kept 3 bases outside the gene matches. The CDR3 runs 14 residues. Germline CDR1 is SGDLS and CDR2 is YYNGEE. CDR3 loop: CASSTGTGAYEQYF. The DNA of the CDR3 is TGTGCCAGCAGCACCGGGACAGGGGCCTACGAGCAGTACTTC.

The chain employs TRBV7-2 and TRBJ1-5, with a possible D match to TRBD1 (5 bases). Germline lookup yields CDR1 SGHTA and CDR2 FQGNSA. V dropped 8 bases and J dropped 6 bases, with 14 bases sitting between them. This CDR3 region has 13 residues. CDR3 bases: TGTGCCAGCGGCCGGCCCGGGACTCAGCCCCAGCATTTT. This sequence encodes CASGRPGTQPQHF.

V usage is TRBV7-9 and J usage is TRBJ2-7; 8 nucleotides agree with TRBD1. The ends lost 5 bases at V and 6 bases at J; junction bases unmatched: 18. The length of the CDR3 is 17 residues. Germline values: CDR1 SEHNR, CDR2 FQNEAQ (reference sequence). The CDR3 DNA reads TGTGCCAGCAGCCCCATAGTGGGACAGGCCGGAGGTAGCGAGCAGTACTTC. This translates into CASSPIVGQAGGSEQYF. Variable domain in full (rest from reference TRBV7-9 and TRBJ2-7): DTGVSQNPRHKITKRGQNVTFRCDPISEHNRLYWYRQTLGQGPEFLTYFQNEAQLEKSRLLSDRFSAERPKGSFSTLEIQRTEQGDSAMYLCASSPIVGQAGGSEQYFGPGTRLTVT.

This chain uses TRBV30 with TRBJ2-7; D is perhaps TRBD1 or TRBD2 (5 bases each). This CDR3 is 15 amino acids long. The V end lost 5 bases, the J end lost 2 bases, and 19 bases lay between the germline ends. Looked up from germline, CDR1 is GTSNPN and CDR2 is SVGIG (reference sequence). The CDR3 protein is CAWDYGRVDPYEQYF. The CDR3 DNA sequence: TGTGCCTGGGACTATGGCAGGGTGGACCCCTACGAGCAGTACTTC. Looking up the rest from reference TRBV30 and TRBJ2-7 gives the full variable domain: SQTIHQWPATLVQPVGSPLSLECTVEGTSNPNLYWYRQAAGRGLQLLFYSVGIGQISSEVPQNLSASRPQDRQFILSSKKLLLSDSGFYLCAWDYGRVDPYEQYFGPGTRLTVT.

This clone was seen just once. The chain recombines TRBV7-2 with TRBJ1-2; D is possibly TRBD1 (6 bases). CDR3 size: 14 residues. Per germline, CDR1 SGHTA and CDR2 FQGNSA. With 5 bases removed from V and 4 bases from J, the gap between germline ends came to 14 bases. DNA of the CDR3: TGTGCCAGCAGCCCGGATGGGGGCGTCTATGGCTACACCTTC. Protein sequence: CASSPDGGVYGYTF.

J is TRBJ1-1 and V is TRBV19; D gene unclear. The CDR3 covers 14 residues. Trimming removed 4 bases at V and 2 bases at J, with 11 bases between. Germline V gene data show CDR1 as LNHDA and CDR2 as SQIVND (reference sequence). The CDR3 region is CASSKPPGNTEAFF. For the CDR3, the DNA is TGTGCCAGTAGTAAGCCCCCGGGTAACACTGAAGCTTTCTTT.

As to this clone: An end of the junction differs from the germline gene, which may be a read error. The chain combines TRBV6-4 with TRBJ1-1, with D tentatively TRBD1 (6 bases). This CDR3 comprises 8 residues. Germline V lookup: CDR1 MRHNA, CDR2 SNTAGT. CDR3 sequence reads: CATGGTFF. CDR3 coding DNA: TGTGCCACTGGAGGGACATTTTTT.

This clone is labeled as medium-sized. This chain links TRBV6-5 with TRBJ1-4, with 7 bases matching TRBD1. The J segment lost 5 bases and the V segment lost 4 bases, leaving 4 bases of the junction unmatched. CDR1 and CDR2 (germline): MNHEY, SVGAGI. This CDR3 comprises 14 residues. Here the CDR3 reads CASSSRTGNEKLFF. DNA of the CDR3: TGTGCCAGCAGTTCAAGGACAGGCAATGAAAAACTGTTTTTT.

The chain links TRBV5-6 to TRBJ1-4, with TRBD1 identical over 9 bases. Germline values: CDR1 SGHDT, CDR2 YYEEEE. V was pared by 1 base and J by 8 bases, with 6 bases of the junction left unmatched. The CDR3 contains 15 residues. CDR3 sequence reads: CASSLQTGGGEKLFF. The CDR3, as DNA: TGTGCCAGCAGCTTGCAGACAGGGGGGGGAGAAAAACTGTTTTTT.

In its sample, this clone was seen once. The CDR3 sequence is CASSPGVSYEQYF. The DNA for the CDR3 is TGTGCCAGCAGCCCGGGGGTCTCCTACGAGCAGTACTTC. V is TRBV5-8 and J is TRBJ2-7; the D gene is possibly TRBD2 (6 bases). The CDR3 length is 13 residues. Germline-derived CDR1 and CDR2 are SGHTS and YDEGEE. V was clipped by 4 bases and J by 0 bases, with 8 bases between them.

The chain recombines TRBV7-8 with TRBJ2-5; D not certain. The CDR3 covers 12 residues. Trimming stripped 0 bases from V and 5 bases from J, with 4 bases between. Germline CDR1 SGHVS, CDR2 FQNEAQ. The CDR3 here is CASSLARETQYF. The CDR3 bases are TGTGCCAGCAGCTTAGCGAGGGAGACCCAGTACTTC.

This clone appeared once. The chain has TRBV7-9 and TRBJ1-4; D is perhaps TRBD1 (6 bases). The CDR3 covers 15 residues. Deletions cut 5 bases from V and 0 bases from J, with 10 bases between. CDR1 is SEHNR and CDR2 is FQNEAQ in the germline V gene (reference sequence). The CDR3: CASSQDSPTNEKLFF. The CDR3 region has the DNA TGTGCCAGCAGCCAGGACAGTCCAACTAATGAAAAACTGTTTTTT.

This chain joins TRBV6-1 and TRBJ2-7; D is possibly TRBD1 or TRBD2 (5 bases each). Trimming shortened V by 2 bases and J by 1 base, and 12 bases separated the two germline ends. The germline V gene encodes CDR1 MNHNS and CDR2 SASEGT. This CDR3 has 15 residues. The CDR3 nucleotides read TGTGCCAGCAGTGAATTCGTGGGGGAATCCTACGAGCAGTACTTC. Its translation is CASSEFVGESYEQYF.

This clone was seen more than once but under ten times. The chain couples TRBV27 to TRBJ2-2; D is undetermined. V was pared by 2 bases and J by 4 bases, with 8 bases between. Germline lookup yields CDR1 MNHEY and CDR2 SMNVEV (reference sequence). The CDR3 loop spans 14 amino acids. The DNA for the CDR3 is TGTGCCAGCAGTTTAATCTCCAGCACCGGGGAGCTGTTTTTT. This translates into CASSLISSTGELFF.